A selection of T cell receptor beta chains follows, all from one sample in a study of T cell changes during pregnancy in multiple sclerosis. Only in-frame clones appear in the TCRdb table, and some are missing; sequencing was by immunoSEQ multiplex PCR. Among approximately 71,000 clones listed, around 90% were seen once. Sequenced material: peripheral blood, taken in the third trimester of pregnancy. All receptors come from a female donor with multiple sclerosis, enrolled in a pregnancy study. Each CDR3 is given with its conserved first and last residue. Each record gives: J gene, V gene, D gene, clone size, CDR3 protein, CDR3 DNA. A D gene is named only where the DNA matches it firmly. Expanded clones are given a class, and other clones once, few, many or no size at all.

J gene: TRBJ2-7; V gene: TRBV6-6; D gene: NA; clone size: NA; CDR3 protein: CATSRDGSSYEQYF; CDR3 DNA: TGTGCCACCTCTAGGGACGGGAGCTCCTACGAGCAGTACTTC
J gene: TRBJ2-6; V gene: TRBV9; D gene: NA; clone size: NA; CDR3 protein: CASSVVVGGGGANVLTF; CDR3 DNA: TGTGCCAGCAGCGTAGTGGTAGGGGGTGGAGGGGCCAACGTCCTGACTTTC
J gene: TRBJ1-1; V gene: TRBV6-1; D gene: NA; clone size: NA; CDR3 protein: CASSVVENTEAFF; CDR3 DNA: TGTGCCAGCAGTGTAGTCGAGAACACTGAAGCTTTCTTT
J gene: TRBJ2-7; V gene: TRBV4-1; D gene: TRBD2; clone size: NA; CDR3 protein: CASSQDRLADYEQYF; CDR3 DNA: TGCGCCAGCAGCCAGGACAGACTAGCGGACTACGAGCAGTACTTC
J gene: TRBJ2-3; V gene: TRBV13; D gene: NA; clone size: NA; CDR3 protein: CASSLDNTDTQYF; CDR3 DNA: TGTGCCAGCAGCTTGGACAACACAGATACGCAGTATTTT
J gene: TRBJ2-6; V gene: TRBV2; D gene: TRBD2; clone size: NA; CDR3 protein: CASSERTSGSGPGANVLTF; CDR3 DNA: TGTGCCAGCAGTGAAAGGACTAGCGGGAGCGGTCCTGGGGCCAACGTCCTGACTTTC
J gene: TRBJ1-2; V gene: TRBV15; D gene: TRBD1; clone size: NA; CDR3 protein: CATSRDRLGYTF; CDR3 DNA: TGTGCCACCAGCAGGGACAGGCTTGGCTACACCTTC
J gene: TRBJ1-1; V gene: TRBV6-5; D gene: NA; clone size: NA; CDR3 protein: CASSKNGGDTEAFF; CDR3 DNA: TGTGCCAGCAGTAAAAACGGAGGGGACACTGAAGCTTTCTTT
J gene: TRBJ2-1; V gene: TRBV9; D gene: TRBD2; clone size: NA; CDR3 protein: CASTSGLAVGGSYNEQFF; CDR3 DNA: TGTGCCAGCACCTCGGGACTAGCGGTTGGGGGGTCCTACAATGAGCAGTTCTTC
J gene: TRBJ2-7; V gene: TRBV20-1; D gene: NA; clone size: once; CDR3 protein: CSAREQGPQYF; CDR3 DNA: TGCAGTGCTAGGGAACAGGGTCCGCAGTACTTC
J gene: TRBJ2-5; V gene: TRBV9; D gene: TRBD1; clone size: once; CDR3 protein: CASSVTGEETQYF; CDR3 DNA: TGTGCCAGCAGCGTAACAGGGGAAGAGACCCAGTACTTC
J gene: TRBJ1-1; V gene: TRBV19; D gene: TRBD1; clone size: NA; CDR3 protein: CASSQNRGRTEAFF; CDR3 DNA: TGTGCCAGTAGCCAAAACAGGGGTAGGACTGAAGCTTTCTTT
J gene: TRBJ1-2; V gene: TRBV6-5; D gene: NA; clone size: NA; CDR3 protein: CASSYSTASIYTF; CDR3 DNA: TGTGCCAGCAGTTACTCGACAGCAAGCATCTACACCTTC
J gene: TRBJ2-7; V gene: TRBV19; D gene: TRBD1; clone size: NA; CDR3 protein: CASSMGQPSYEQYF; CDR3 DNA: TGTGCCAGTAGTATGGGACAGCCATCCTACGAGCAGTACTTC
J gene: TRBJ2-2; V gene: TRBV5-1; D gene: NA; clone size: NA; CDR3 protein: CASSSRDPLSSPGELFF; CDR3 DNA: TGCGCCAGCAGCTCGAGGGATCCATTGTCCTCACCGGGGGAGCTGTTTTTT
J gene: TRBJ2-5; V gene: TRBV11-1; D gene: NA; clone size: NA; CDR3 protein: CASSLSREETQYF; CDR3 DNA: TGTGCCAGCAGCTTATCCCGGGAAGAGACCCAGTACTTC
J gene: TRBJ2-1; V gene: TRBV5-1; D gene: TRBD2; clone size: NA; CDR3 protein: CASSRGGPDNEQFF; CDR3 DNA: TGCGCCAGCAGCCGGGGGGGCCCGGACAATGAGCAGTTCTTC
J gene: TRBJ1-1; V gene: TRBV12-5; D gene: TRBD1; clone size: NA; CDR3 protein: CASGGDSFMNTEAFF; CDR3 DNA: TGTGCTAGTGGGGGGGACAGTTTCATGAACACTGAAGCTTTCTTT
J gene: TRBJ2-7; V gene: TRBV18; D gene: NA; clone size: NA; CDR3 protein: CASSPPQGYEQYF; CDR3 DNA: TGTGCCAGCTCACCACCCCAGGGCTACGAGCAGTACTTC
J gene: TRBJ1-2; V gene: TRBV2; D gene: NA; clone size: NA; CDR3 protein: CASSLSQRLRYTF; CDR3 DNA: TGTGCCAGCAGTTTAAGTCAGAGGTTGCGCTACACCTTC
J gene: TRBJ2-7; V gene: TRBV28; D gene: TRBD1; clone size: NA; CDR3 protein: CASTGQGGEQYF; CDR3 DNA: TGTGCCAGCACGGGACAGGGGGGGGAGCAGTACTTC
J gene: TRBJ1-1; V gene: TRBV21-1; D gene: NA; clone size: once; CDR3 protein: CASSSNRGGGTEAFF; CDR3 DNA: TGTGCCAGCAGCTCTAATAGGGGAGGGGGCACTGAAGCTTTCTTT
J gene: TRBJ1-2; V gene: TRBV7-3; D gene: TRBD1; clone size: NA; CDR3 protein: CASSSPGGHGYTF; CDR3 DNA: TGTGCCAGCAGCTCACCAGGGGGCCATGGCTACACCTTC
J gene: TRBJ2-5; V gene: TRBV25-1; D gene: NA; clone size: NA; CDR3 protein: CASSEGTIQETQYF; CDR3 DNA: TGTGCCAGCAGTGAAGGAACTATACAAGAGACCCAGTACTTC
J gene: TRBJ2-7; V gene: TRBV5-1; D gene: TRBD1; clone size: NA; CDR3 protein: CASSGRTGGYEQYF; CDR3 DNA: TGCGCCAGCAGCGGGCGGACAGGGGGTTACGAGCAGTACTTC
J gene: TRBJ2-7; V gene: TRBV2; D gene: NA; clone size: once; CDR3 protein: CASRTGRTYEQYF; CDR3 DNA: TGTGCCAGCAGGACAGGCCGAACCTACGAGCAGTACTTC
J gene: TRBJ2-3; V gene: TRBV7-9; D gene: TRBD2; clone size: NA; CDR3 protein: CASSAGLAGSTDTQYF; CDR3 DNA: TGTGCCAGCAGCGCCGGACTAGCGGGAAGCACAGATACGCAGTATTTT
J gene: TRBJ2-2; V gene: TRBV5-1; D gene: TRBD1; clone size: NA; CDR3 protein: CASNRQGAANTGELFF; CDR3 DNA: TGCGCCAGCAATCGACAGGGGGCGGCGAACACCGGGGAGCTGTTTTTT
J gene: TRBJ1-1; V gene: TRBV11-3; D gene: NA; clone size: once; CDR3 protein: CASSLDSVNTEAFF; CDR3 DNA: TGTGCCAGCAGCTTAGATTCGGTGAACACTGAAGCTTTCTTT
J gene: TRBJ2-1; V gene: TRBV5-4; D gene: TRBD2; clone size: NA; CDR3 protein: CASSLRLGLAGAVYNEQFF; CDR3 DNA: TGTGCCAGCAGCTTACGATTGGGGTTAGCGGGAGCAGTCTACAATGAGCAGTTCTTC
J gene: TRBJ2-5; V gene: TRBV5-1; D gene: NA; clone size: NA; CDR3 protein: CASSRLASDETQYF; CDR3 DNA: TGCGCCAGCAGCCGGCTAGCGTCGGATGAGACCCAGTACTTC
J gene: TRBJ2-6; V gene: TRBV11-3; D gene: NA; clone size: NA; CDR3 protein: CASSLGGANVLTF; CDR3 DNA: TGTGCCAGCAGCCTGGGCGGGGCCAACGTCCTGACTTTC
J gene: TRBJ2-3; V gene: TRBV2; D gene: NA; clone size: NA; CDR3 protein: CASSDPRVPSTDTQYF; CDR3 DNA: TGTGCCAGCAGTGACCCCCGGGTCCCTAGCACAGATACGCAGTATTTT
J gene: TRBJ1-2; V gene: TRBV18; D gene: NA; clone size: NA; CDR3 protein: CASSPRGGDGYTF; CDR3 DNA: TGTGCCAGCTCACCACGAGGGGGGGACGGCTACACCTTC
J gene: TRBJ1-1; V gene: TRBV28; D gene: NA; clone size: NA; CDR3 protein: CASRSQKNTEAFF; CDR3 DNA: TGTGCCAGCAGGAGCCAAAAGAACACTGAAGCTTTCTTT
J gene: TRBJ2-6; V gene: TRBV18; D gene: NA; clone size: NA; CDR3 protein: CASSRQVSGANVLTF; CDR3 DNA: TGTGCCAGCTCACGACAGGTCTCTGGGGCCAACGTCCTGACTTTC
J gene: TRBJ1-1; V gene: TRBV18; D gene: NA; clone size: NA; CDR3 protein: CASSPGPYTEAFF; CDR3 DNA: TGTGCCAGCTCACCTGGGCCCTACACTGAAGCTTTCTTT
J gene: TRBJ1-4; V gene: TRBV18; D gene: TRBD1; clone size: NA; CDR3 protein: CASFSQGASEKLFF; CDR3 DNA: TGTGCCAGCTTCTCACAGGGGGCCTCGGAAAAACTGTTTTTT
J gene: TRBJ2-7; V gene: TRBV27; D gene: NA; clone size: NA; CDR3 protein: CASSSRWAIPSYEQYF; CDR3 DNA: TGTGCCAGCAGTTCCCGTTGGGCTATTCCTTCCTACGAGCAGTACTTC
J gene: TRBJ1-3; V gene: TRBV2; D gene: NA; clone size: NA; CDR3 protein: CASSRGFSGNTIYF; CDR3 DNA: TGTGCCAGCAGTCGGGGGTTCTCTGGAAACACCATATATTTT
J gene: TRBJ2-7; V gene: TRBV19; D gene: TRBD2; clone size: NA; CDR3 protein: CASSHSGSWFEQYF; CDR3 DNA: TGTGCCAGTAGTCATAGCGGGAGTTGGTTCGAGCAGTACTTC
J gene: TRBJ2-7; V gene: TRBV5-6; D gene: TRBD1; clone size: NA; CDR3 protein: CASSRTGGSYEQYF; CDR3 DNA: TGTGCCAGCAGCCGGACAGGGGGGTCCTACGAGCAGTACTTC